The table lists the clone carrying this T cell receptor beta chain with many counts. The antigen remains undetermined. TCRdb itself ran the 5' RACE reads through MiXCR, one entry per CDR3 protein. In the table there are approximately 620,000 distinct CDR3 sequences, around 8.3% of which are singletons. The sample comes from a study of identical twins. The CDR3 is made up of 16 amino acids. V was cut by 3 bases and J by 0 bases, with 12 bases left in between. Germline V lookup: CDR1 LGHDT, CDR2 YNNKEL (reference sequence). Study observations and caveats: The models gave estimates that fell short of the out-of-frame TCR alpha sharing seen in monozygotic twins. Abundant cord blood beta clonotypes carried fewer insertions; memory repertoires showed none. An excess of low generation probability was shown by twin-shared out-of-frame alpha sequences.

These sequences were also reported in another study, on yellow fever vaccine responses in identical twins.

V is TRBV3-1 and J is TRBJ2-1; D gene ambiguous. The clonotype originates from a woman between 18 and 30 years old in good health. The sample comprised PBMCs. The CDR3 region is CASSHSRSSSYNEQFF. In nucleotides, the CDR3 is TGTGCCAGCAGCCACTCCAGGTCGAGCTCCTACAATGAGCAGTTCTTC.